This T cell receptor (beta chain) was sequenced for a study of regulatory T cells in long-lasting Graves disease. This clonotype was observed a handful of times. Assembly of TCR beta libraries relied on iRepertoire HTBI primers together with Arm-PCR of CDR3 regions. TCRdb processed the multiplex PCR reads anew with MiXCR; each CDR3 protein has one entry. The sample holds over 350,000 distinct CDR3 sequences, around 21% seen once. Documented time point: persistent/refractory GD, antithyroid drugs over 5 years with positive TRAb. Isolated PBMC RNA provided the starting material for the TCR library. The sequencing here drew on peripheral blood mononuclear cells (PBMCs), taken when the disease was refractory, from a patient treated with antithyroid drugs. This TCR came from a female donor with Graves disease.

The CDR3 reads CASSVPAGAETADTQYF. The CDR3, as DNA: TGTGCCAGCAGTGTACCGGCGGGGGCAGAAACCGCAGATACGCAGTATTTT. The chain has TRBV2 and TRBJ2-3, with a tentative D call TRBD2 (7 bases). With 4 bases removed from V and 4 bases from J, the gap between germline ends came to 21 bases. This CDR3 has 17 residues. Germline values: CDR1 SNHLY, CDR2 FYNNEI.